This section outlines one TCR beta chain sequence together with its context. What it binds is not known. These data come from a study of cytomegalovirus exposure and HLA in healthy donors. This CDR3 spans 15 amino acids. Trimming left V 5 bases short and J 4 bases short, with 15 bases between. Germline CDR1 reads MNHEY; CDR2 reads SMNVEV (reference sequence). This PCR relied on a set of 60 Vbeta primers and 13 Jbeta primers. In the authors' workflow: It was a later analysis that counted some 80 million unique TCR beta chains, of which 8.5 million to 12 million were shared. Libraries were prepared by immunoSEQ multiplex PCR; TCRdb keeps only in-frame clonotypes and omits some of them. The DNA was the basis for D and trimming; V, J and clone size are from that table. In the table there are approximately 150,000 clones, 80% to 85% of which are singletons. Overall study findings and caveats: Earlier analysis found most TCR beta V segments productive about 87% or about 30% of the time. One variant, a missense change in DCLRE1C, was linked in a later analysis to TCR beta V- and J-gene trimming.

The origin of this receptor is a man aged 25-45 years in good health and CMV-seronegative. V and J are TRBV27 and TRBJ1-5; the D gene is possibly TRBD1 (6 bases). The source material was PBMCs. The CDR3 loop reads CASSPLRGRNQPQHF. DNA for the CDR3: TGTGCCAGCAGTCCCCTCAGGGGAAGAAATCAGCCCCAGCATTTT.